The source of this T cell receptor beta chain is a study of blood T cell repertoires in COVID-19. Across the study: Samples representing acute and convalescent COVID-19 were sourced from the United States, Italy and Spain. T cells, B-cell-depleted T cells, or PBMCs provided the cDNA or gDNA that served as material.

Study processing details: Nucleated cell number was recorded as an estimate derived from reference gene primer amplification. The protocol was immunoSEQ multiplex PCR, while the TCRdb copy is restricted to in-frame clones and leaves out a portion. That table gives V, J and clone size, and the DNA gave D and trimming. Of tens of thousands of clones in the sample, approximately 79% were seen once. CDR3 size: 16 residues. The germline CDR1 and CDR2 sequences are SGDLS and YYNGEE. After removal of 3 bases from V and 4 bases from J, the junction contained 8 bases not matched to a gene. The TCR was taken from a man between 60 and 70 years old with active or convalescent COVID-19. Sequencing was carried out using peripheral blood. V and J are TRBV9 and TRBJ2-1, with 9 bases lining up with TRBD1. CDR3 DNA sequence: TGTGCCAGCAGCGAGGGGGGACAGGGCCCTTACAATGAGCAGTTCTTC. This codes for CASSEGGQGPYNEQFF.